This T cell receptor beta chain was profiled in a study of regulatory T cells in long-lasting Graves disease. Indicated time point: newly diagnosed GD, antithyroid drugs for less than 3 months. The authors made the TCR library using RNA they extracted from PBMCs. It was American Thyroid Association guidelines that determined Graves' disease diagnosis. One endocrinology department in Xi'an, China, was where patients came from. Study results and caveats: Patients whose Graves' disease persisted exhibited lower TCR diversity than those newly diagnosed.

Points on this clonotype: Its specificity is not known.

Trimming took 3 bases from V and 7 from J; bases not matched to a gene: 4. The CDR3 consists of 16 residues. Per the germline V gene, CDR1 is MGHRA and CDR2 is YSYEKL. Building of the TCR beta libraries involved iRepertoire HTBI primers and Arm-PCR of CDR3 regions. Original methodology: In the combined samples, 62 TRBV and 14 to 15 TRBJ segments were identified. TCRdb reprocessed the multiplex PCR reads via MiXCR and lists one record per CDR3 protein. None of the V and J calls come from the authors' own analysis; TCRdb made them. In the table there are 550,000 to 600,000 distinct CDR3 sequences, about 15% of which are singletons. These data also formed part of another study, on T cells in Graves' hyperthyroidism and ophthalmopathy.

The receptor was isolated from a man aged 18 to 35 with Graves disease. The chain combines TRBV4-1 with TRBJ1-6, with 12 bases identical to TRBD1. This specimen consisted of peripheral blood mononuclear cells (PBMCs), obtained at new diagnosis, from a patient treated with antithyroid drugs. DNA of the CDR3: TGCGCCAGCAGCCACACGGGACAGGGGGCGAATTCACCCCTCCACTTT. This sequence encodes CASSHTGQGANSPLHF.